This entry is about one TCR beta chain. Naive CD8 cells, CD45RO-negative and positively selected for CCR7, excluded terminally differentiated effector memory CD45RA+ cells. This sample stems from a study of shared clonotypes between healthy human individuals. V dropped 4 bases and J dropped 3; count of bases not matched to a gene: 8. The CDR3 contains 15 residues. The germline V gene encodes CDR1 SGDLS and CDR2 YYNGEE. In replicate PCRs of sorted subsets, roughly 200 ng DNA, about 29,000 T cell genomes, was used. Under the authors' procedure: As immunoSEQ supplied junction-only sequences (without quality scores), filtering differed. Some clones are missing from TCRdb's copy, which holds only in-frame ones; the method was immunoSEQ multiplex PCR. V, J and clone size are those of that table, while D and trimming were read from the DNA. The sample records approximately 840,000 clones, roughly 96% being singletons.

The chain employs TRBV9 and TRBJ2-7; the match to TRBD1 covers 9 bases. The sample consisted of naive CD8+ T cells sorted from blood. This TCR came from a man aged 25-45 years in good health. The CDR3 loop reads CASSFSGTGIYEQYF. In nucleotides, the CDR3 is TGTGCCAGCAGCTTCTCCGGGACAGGGATCTACGAGCAGTACTTC. Filled out from reference TRBV9 and TRBJ2-7, the complete variable domain reads DSGVTQTPKHLITATGQRVTLRCSPRSGDLSVYWYQQSLDQGLQFLIQYYNGEERAKGNILERFSAQQFPDLHSELNLSSLELGDSALYFCASSFSGTGIYEQYFGPGTRLTVT.